What follows are 32 T cell receptor beta chains derived from one specimen sequenced in a study of T cell clonotyping in hematopoietic cell transplantation. Sequenced by immunoSEQ multiplex PCR; TCRdb stores in-frame clones only, minus some. The sample lists over a thousand clones, around nine tenths occurring once. The material was peripheral blood mononuclear cells, obtained 180 days after allogeneic stem cell transplant. The receptors shown here come from a female patient aged 50-60 years who had an allogeneic stem cell transplant from an unrelated donor, so T cells may come from the graft donor. Some clones in this sample may be carry-over from other donors' samples.

The rearrangement links TRBV2 to TRBJ2-3; maybe TRBD2 (6 bases). The CDR3 has 14 residues. The V end was cut by 6 bases, the J end by 1 base, with 11 bases between. Germline values: CDR1 SNHLY, CDR2 FYNNEI. The CDR3 nucleotides read TGTGCCAGCAGAATCCCGGGGGGCACAGATACGCAGTATTTT. Translating gives CASRIPGGTDTQYF.

The chain recombines TRBV2 with TRBJ2-7; 9 positions agree with TRBD2. The CDR3 spans 15 residues. J lost 7 bases, V lost 6 bases, and 13 bases had no gene match. Germline V gene data show CDR1 as SNHLY and CDR2 as FYNNEI. The CDR3 loop reads CASSASPSGIGEQYF. CDR3 in DNA: TGTGCCAGCAGCGCCAGTCCTAGCGGGATAGGGGAGCAGTACTTC.

This chain uses TRBV6-1 with TRBJ2-7, with unresolved D. CDR1 is MNHNS, CDR2 SASEGT, per germline. The V gene lost 4 bases and the J gene lost 2 bases, with 15 bases spanning the gap. The CDR3 is 15 amino acids. CDR3 sequence reads: CASSGVDRRTYEQYF. CDR3 DNA: TGTGCCAGCAGTGGCGTGGACCGAAGAACCTACGAGCAGTACTTC.

The J gene is TRBJ1-2, the V gene TRBV6-5, with 7 nucleotides matching TRBD1. The CDR3 length is 14 residues. From germline, CDR1 is MNHEY and CDR2 SVGAGI. V gave up 3 bases and J gave up 4 bases; unmatched junction bases: 5. Here the CDR3 reads CASSYRQGSYGYTF. The CDR3 nucleotides are TGTGCCAGCAGTTATCGACAGGGTTCCTATGGCTACACCTTC.

The chain carries TRBV2 and TRBJ1-5; the D is unclear. The CDR3 length is 13 residues. The V gene lost 3 bases and the J gene lost 4 bases, with 7 bases spanning the gap. Per germline, CDR1 SNHLY and CDR2 FYNNEI. The CDR3 DNA follows: TGTGCCAGCAGTGATCCGGGGAATCAGCCCCAGCATTTT. This sequence encodes CASSDPGNQPQHF.

The chain employs TRBV30 and TRBJ1-1; no clear D gene. The CDR3 has 11 amino acids. Trimming took off 5 bases at V and 0 bases at J, with 4 bases between the two ends. CDR1 is GTSNPN, CDR2 SVGIG, per germline (reference sequence). The DNA of the CDR3 is TGTGCCTGGTACCTGAACACTGAAGCTTTCTTT. Translated: CAWYLNTEAFF. The full variable domain, completed using reference TRBV30 and TRBJ1-1, is SQTIHQWPATLVQPVGSPLSLECTVEGTSNPNLYWYRQAAGRGLQLLFYSVGIGQISSEVPQNLSASRPQDRQFILSSKKLLLSDSGFYLCAWYLNTEAFFGQGTRLTVV.

The V gene is TRBV6-5, the J gene TRBJ2-7; 8 bases agree with TRBD1. The CDR3 runs 14 residues. Germline V gene data show CDR1 as MNHEY and CDR2 as SVGAGI. The V segment lost 6 bases and the J segment 5 bases; nucleotides outside the gene matches: 9. The CDR3, as DNA: TGTGCCAGCAGCAATGGACAGGGTACGGACGAGCAGTACTTC. This encodes CASSNGQGTDEQYF.

Only one count was recorded for this clone. This sequence joins TRBV5-5 and TRBJ1-4; 7 positions match TRBD1. Germline V gene lookup returns CDR1 SGHKS and CDR2 YYEKEE (reference sequence). Unmatched junction bases numbered 1, after V lost 0 bases and J lost 5 bases. The CDR3 contains 14 residues. The CDR3 reads CASSLGGQNEKLFF. As DNA, the CDR3 is TGTGCCAGCAGCTTGGGGGGACAGAATGAAAAACTGTTTTTT.

The chain employs TRBV2 and TRBJ2-5; the D is unclear. V was pared by 7 bases and J by 4 bases, with 7 bases between. The germline CDR1 and CDR2 sequences are SNHLY and FYNNEI. The CDR3 is 11 residues long. The DNA for the CDR3 is TGTGCCAGCAAGTTGGGAGAGACCCAGTACTTC. Translated, it gives CASKLGETQYF.

The rearrangement joins TRBV6-6 to TRBJ1-5; perhaps TRBD1 as D (5 bases). The germline V and J ends were trimmed by 5 bases and 1 base, with 6 bases remaining between them. The CDR3 covers 13 residues. Germline V gene data show CDR1 as MNHNY and CDR2 as SVGAGI (reference sequence). This CDR3 reads CASSGGSNQPQHF. CDR3 DNA sequence: TGTGCCAGCAGTGGGGGGAGCAATCAGCCCCAGCATTTT.

The V call is TRBV6-1, the J call TRBJ2-7; D is uncertain. Per germline, CDR1 MNHNS and CDR2 SASEGT. This CDR3 contains 12 residues. Between the trimmed V and J ends, which lost 3 bases and 1 base, there was a span of 4 bases. CDR3 DNA: TGTGCCAGCAGTGACGGATCCTACGAGCAGTACTTC. This sequence encodes CASSDGSYEQYF.

The chain carries TRBV4-1 and TRBJ2-3; 8 bases line up with TRBD2. The V gene's germline CDR1 is MGHRA and CDR2 YSYEKL. Unmatched junction bases numbered 2, after V lost 0 bases and J lost 3 bases. The CDR3 loop spans 15 amino acids. CDR3 sequence: CASSQESSGTDTQYF. CDR3 bases: TGCGCCAGCAGCCAAGAGTCTAGCGGGACAGATACGCAGTATTTT.

The chain has TRBV27 and TRBJ1-1; no clear D. The germline V gene has CDR1 MNHEY and CDR2 SMNVEV (reference sequence). The CDR3 extends over 12 amino acids. V was clipped by 7 bases and J by 10 bases, with 16 bases between them. The CDR3 nucleotides read TGTGCCAGCACCGATCGGGCATTGGGAGCTTTCTTT. Translation: CASTDRALGAFF.

This clone was picked up one time. The chain has TRBV19 and TRBJ1-1, with D perhaps matching TRBD1 (6 bases). Germline V gene sequence: CDR1 LNHDA, CDR2 SQIVND (reference sequence). The CDR3 sequence is 19 residues long. The V gene lost 4 bases and the J gene lost 0 bases, with 24 bases spanning the gap. The CDR3 DNA reads TGTGCCAGTAGTACCCCCTATGGGCAGGGACAATTCGTGAACACTGAAGCTTTCTTT. Translated, it gives CASSTPYGQGQFVNTEAFF.

The chain uses TRBV6-4 and TRBJ1-1; no clear D gene. V lost 2 bases, J lost 1 base, and 5 bases lay in between. This CDR3 spans 13 amino acids. Germline CDR1 MRHNA, CDR2 SNTAGT. The CDR3 sequence: CASSDVENTEAFF. The DNA for the CDR3 is TGTGCCAGCAGTGACGTCGAGAACACTGAAGCTTTCTTT.

V gene TRBV27 combines with J gene TRBJ2-6, with 9 bases that match TRBD1. The CDR3 sequence is 14 residues long. The V and J ends lost 3 bases and 13 bases, in that order; junction bases with no gene match: 7. Germline V gene lookup returns CDR1 MNHEY and CDR2 SMNVEV (reference sequence). The CDR3, as DNA: TGTGCCAGCAGTTTTCGGGACAGGGATAGTGTCCTGACTTTC. Translated, it gives CASSFRDRDSVLTF.

This chain links TRBV30 with TRBJ1-1; tentative D call: TRBD1 (5 bases). This CDR3 comprises 15 residues. CDR1 is GTSNPN, CDR2 SVGIG, per germline (reference sequence). Trimming shortened V by 1 base and J by 2 bases, and 14 bases separated the two germline ends. In DNA form, the CDR3 reads TGTGCCTGGAGTGGCCAGACAGCTTTTAACACTGAAGCTTTCTTT. Encoded protein: CAWSGQTAFNTEAFF.

The chain carries TRBV6-5 and TRBJ1-4; the D is unclear. Looked up from germline, CDR1 is MNHEY and CDR2 is SVGAGI. The CDR3 is 14 amino acids. V gave up 6 bases and J gave up 0 bases, with 8 bases separating them. CDR3 DNA: TGTGCCAGCAGGAACTACGCAACTAATGAAAAACTGTTTTTT. Translated, it gives CASRNYATNEKLFF.

Written as DNA, the CDR3 is TGTGCCAGCAGCGGACTCACTATAGGGCCAGATACGCAGTATTTT. This encodes CASSGLTIGPDTQYF. The V call is TRBV9, the J call TRBJ2-3, with D unresolved. The V gene lost 3 bases and the J gene lost 4 bases, with 15 bases spanning the gap. Germline V gives CDR1 SGDLS, CDR2 YYNGEE. This CDR3 has 15 residues.

DNA of the CDR3: TGTGCCAGCAGTGACGGGACTTACCAAGATACGCAGTATTTT. Protein sequence: CASSDGTYQDTQYF. The chain uses TRBV6-5 and TRBJ2-3; possible D gene TRBD2, 6 bases. V dropped 5 bases and J dropped 5 bases, with 14 bases sitting between them. The CDR3 runs 14 residues. Germline-derived CDR1 and CDR2 are MNHEY and SVGAGI.

This clone was found once. The V gene is TRBV7-6, the J gene TRBJ2-7, with 13 bases aligning to TRBD2. CDR3 length: 14 amino acids. CDR1 is SGHVS and CDR2 is FNYEAQ in the germline V gene. V was pared by 5 bases and J by 4 bases, with 2 bases of the junction left unmatched. The DNA of the CDR3 is TGTGCCAGCAGCCTGGGACTAGCGGGATACGAGCAGTACTTC. It codes for CASSLGLAGYEQYF.

The gene calls are TRBV10-2 and TRBJ1-1, with D unclear. The CDR3 extends over 13 amino acids. Germline-derived CDR1 and CDR2 are WSHSY and SAAADI. V gave up 0 bases and J gave up 5 bases, with 7 bases separating them. The CDR3 here is CASSESGATEAFF. In nucleotides, the CDR3 is TGCGCCAGCAGTGAGTCTGGAGCAACTGAAGCTTTCTTT.

The chain is built from TRBV13 and TRBJ1-2; the D is unclear. The CDR3 length is 15 residues. V was trimmed by 7 bases and J by 4 bases, leaving 19 bases between them. Per the germline V gene, CDR1 is PRHDT and CDR2 is FYEKMQ (reference sequence). CDR3 sequence: CASTPSPVRLYGYTF. The CDR3 nucleotides read TGTGCCAGCACCCCTAGCCCGGTTCGACTCTATGGCTACACCTTC.

A note on this clone: A read error may account for a junction end that differs from germline. Other DNA variants within this sample encode the same CDR3. The CDR3, as DNA: TGTGCCACCAGCAGAGATAAGGGGACGGACTATGGATACACCTTC. Translating it yields CATSRDKGTDYGYTF. The chain employs TRBV15 and TRBJ1-2; weak D call: TRBD1 (5 bases). The CDR3 covers 15 residues. CDR1 is LNHNV, CDR2 YYDKDF, per germline (reference sequence).

The chain links TRBV18 to TRBJ2-1; 9 nucleotides match TRBD1. CDR1 is KGHSH and CDR2 is LQKENI in the germline V gene. Unmatched junction bases numbered 3, after V lost 4 bases and J lost 2 bases. This CDR3 is built from 15 residues. The CDR3 is CASSHGTGPYNEQFF. In DNA, the CDR3 is TGTGCCAGCTCACATGGGACAGGGCCCTACAATGAGCAGTTCTTC.

CDR3 in DNA: TGTGCCATCAGGACCCAGGGGCTAAACACTGAAGCTTTCTTT. Protein: CAIRTQGLNTEAFF. The rearrangement joins TRBV10-3 to TRBJ1-1; a weak D match, TRBD1 (6 bases). Germline V CDR1 and CDR2: ENHRY, SYGVKD. Trimming cost V 6 bases and J 2 bases, with 13 bases left between them. The CDR3 has 14 amino acids.

This chain links TRBV25-1 with TRBJ2-1; 9 bases match TRBD1. The CDR3 consists of 16 residues. Germline V CDR1 and CDR2: MGHDK, SYGVNS. V dropped 5 bases and J dropped 9; count of bases not matched to a gene: 14. The CDR3, as DNA: TGTGCCAGCAGTCCCGTCGGGACAGGGATCGTTGGTGAGCAGTTCTTC. Protein sequence: CASSPVGTGIVGEQFF.

This clone has only a few counts. The chain couples TRBV7-9 to TRBJ1-4; D not resolved. This CDR3 comprises 15 residues. Trimming shortened V by 1 base and J by 6 bases, and 12 bases separated the two germline ends. CDR1 and CDR2 from the germline V gene are SEHNR and FQNEAQ (reference sequence). Here the CDR3 reads CASSLELSSDEKLFF. The CDR3, as DNA: TGTGCCAGCAGCTTAGAGCTCTCTTCGGATGAAAAACTGTTTTTT.

The CDR3: CASSYGRDRALNEQFF. For the CDR3, the DNA is TGTGCCAGCAGTTACGGCCGGGACAGGGCCCTCAATGAGCAGTTCTTC. The rearrangement joins TRBV6-5 to TRBJ2-1; 9 nucleotides align to TRBD1. V shed 2 bases, J shed 6 bases, and the junction held 8 bases outside the gene matches. CDR1 is MNHEY, CDR2 SVGAGI, per germline. The CDR3 spans 16 residues.

This sequence joins TRBV9 and TRBJ2-5; D is undetermined. The V gene's germline CDR1 is SGDLS and CDR2 YYNGEE. The V end lost 4 bases, the J end lost 5 bases, and 15 bases lay between the germline ends. The CDR3 contains 14 residues. Written as DNA, the CDR3 is TGTGCCAGCAGCCACGACCGATCGCGCGAGACCCAGTACTTC. As protein: CASSHDRSRETQYF. The full variable domain, in which reference TRBV9 and TRBJ2-5 provide the parts outside the CDR3, is DSGVTQTPKHLITATGQRVTLRCSPRSGDLSVYWYQQSLDQGLQFLIQYYNGEERAKGNILERFSAQQFPDLHSELNLSSLELGDSALYFCASSHDRSRETQYFGPGTRLLVL.

V is TRBV18 and J is TRBJ2-1, with 7 positions matching TRBD2. The ends lost 2 bases at V and 8 bases at J; junction bases unmatched: 12. Per the germline V gene, CDR1 is KGHSH and CDR2 is LQKENI. CDR3 size: 16 residues. The DNA of the CDR3 is TGTGCCAGCTCACCATTCGAGCGGGGCGGACATGATGAGCAGTTCTTC. It codes for CASSPFERGGHDEQFF.

This chain joins TRBV4-2 and TRBJ2-5, with D unresolved. V lost 5 bases and J 2 bases, leaving 9 bases between the germline ends. CDR1 LGHNA and CDR2 YNFKEQ come from the germline V gene. There are 13 residues in the CDR3. CDR3 protein: CASSVVQQETQYF. CDR3 coding DNA: TGTGCCAGCAGCGTAGTTCAACAAGAGACCCAGTACTTC.